This T cell receptor beta chain emerged from a study of blood T cell repertoires in COVID-19. Study details: The United States, Italy and Spain provided the acute and convalescent COVID-19 samples. In each case, the material was cDNA or gDNA derived from T cells, B-cell-depleted T cells, or PBMCs.

The CDR3 runs 14 residues. CDR1 MNHEY and CDR2 SVGEGT come from the germline V gene. Trimming left V 5 bases short and J 1 base short, with 11 bases between. Under the authors' procedure: Reference gene primer amplification gave estimated nucleated cell counts. TCRdb's copy holds only in-frame clones and misses some; the assay was immunoSEQ multiplex PCR. The V and J calls and clone size come from that table; D and trimming were worked out from the DNA. The sample includes under 200,000 clones, more than 75% of them seen just once. The chain employs TRBV6-2 or TRBV6-3 and TRBJ2-5; weak D call: TRBD1 (6 bases). This clonotype was obtained from a woman older than 75 with acute or convalescent COVID-19. The sample comprised peripheral blood. CDR3 loop: CASSGGRSQETQYF. The CDR3 nucleotides are TGTGCCAGCAGTGGGGGCAGATCCCAAGAGACCCAGTACTTC.